This T cell receptor beta chain was identified during a study of OX40 agonist ivuxolimab in advanced cancers. TCRdb's copy holds only in-frame clones and misses some; the assay was immunoSEQ multiplex PCR. Of about 20,000 clones listed, around 76% are singletons. CDR3 length: 14 amino acids. J lost 9 bases, V lost 5 bases, and 11 bases had no gene match. Germline V lookup: CDR1 SEHNR, CDR2 FQNEAQ (reference sequence). On this clone: Its antigen is currently unknown.

Whole-study findings and limits: CD4+ T cells averaged fewer expanded clones than CD8+ T cells.

The chain employs TRBV7-9 and TRBJ2-7, with 9 bases lining up with TRBD1. This sequence was found in an adult with an advanced solid tumor such as melanoma, head and neck, liver or kidney cancer. Sequenced material: CD4+ or CD8+ T cells sorted from blood, taken in a trial of the OX40 agonist ivuxolimab. CDR3 loop: CASSGPGQGIRQYF. CDR3 nucleotides: TGTGCCAGCAGCGGACCGGGACAGGGTATAAGGCAGTACTTC.